These 17 T cell receptor beta chains were sequenced from one sample in a study of blood T cell repertoires in COVID-19 (dated by TCRdb to between 2020 and 2021). The library was prepared using the immunoSEQ multiplex PCR assay. This is the immuneACCESS table as TCRdb keeps it, with only in-frame sequences that have V and J called. A part of the clones is gone; compared with another copy, unresolved V genes explain less than half, and the rest is unexplained. This sample is represented by over 100,000 clones; about three quarters of them were singletons. The ten top clones hold approximately 4.2% of the sample. Sequenced: peripheral blood. The source is a human donor in a cohort sampled during active or convalescent COVID-19.

This clone was counted once. J is TRBJ1-1 and V is TRBV30, with 10 nucleotides matching TRBD1. The V gene's germline CDR1 is GTSNPN and CDR2 SVGIG (reference sequence). The V gene end was trimmed by 5 bases and the J gene end by 6 bases; junction bases not matched to a gene: 0. The CDR3 runs to 11 residues. CDR3 in DNA: TGTGCCTGGGGACAGGGGGCTGAAGCTTTCTTT. Translation gives CAWGQGAEAFF.

This chain joins TRBV7-2 and TRBJ2-3; possibly TRBD2 for D (8 bases). Germline-derived CDR1 and CDR2 are SGHTA and FQGNSA. The CDR3 runs 15 residues. The germline V and J ends were trimmed by 5 bases and 6 bases, with 18 bases remaining between them. CDR3 protein: CASSQGVAGFDTQYF. CDR3 bases: TGTGCCAGCAGCCAGGGGGTAGCGGGATTTGATACGCAGTATTTT.

The chain couples TRBV24-1 to TRBJ1-6, with TRBD1 as a possible D gene (6 bases). The ends were cut back, 6 bases at V and 7 bases at J, with 9 bases in the middle. Germline V gene sequence: CDR1 KGHDR, CDR2 SFDVKD. This CDR3 spans 13 amino acids. The CDR3 loop is CATSKGGNSPLHF. DNA for the CDR3: TGTGCCACCAGTAAGGGGGGGAATTCACCCCTCCACTTT.

The chain employs TRBV7-2 and TRBJ2-7, with 7 bases that match TRBD2. This CDR3 is 15 amino acids long. V was pared by 2 bases and J by 5 bases, with 9 bases of the junction left unmatched. From germline, CDR1 is SGHTA and CDR2 FQGNSA. The CDR3 is CASSLKWGGNHEQYF. The CDR3 DNA reads TGTGCCAGCAGCTTAAAATGGGGAGGGAACCACGAGCAGTACTTC.

The chain uses TRBV2 and TRBJ2-7; tentative D call: TRBD2 (5 bases). This CDR3 contains 15 residues. CDR1 and CDR2 (germline): SNHLY, FYNNEI. Trimming removed 2 bases at V and 0 bases at J, with 11 bases between. CDR3 DNA: TGTGCCAGCAGTGAACTAGCTCCGAGCTCCTACGAGCAGTACTTC. Translating it yields CASSELAPSSYEQYF.

The chain combines TRBV10-1 with TRBJ2-2; 9 bases are a match to TRBD1. In germline, CDR1 is WNHNN, CDR2 SYGVQD (reference sequence). V lost 4 bases to trimming and J lost 3 bases; unmatched junction nucleotides: 9. This CDR3 comprises 17 residues. This CDR3 reads CASSAEQGQGYTGELFF. In DNA, the CDR3 is TGCGCCAGCAGTGCAGAGCAGGGACAGGGCTACACCGGGGAGCTGTTTTTT.

This chain links TRBV5-1 with TRBJ2-2; 8 bases line up with TRBD1. V shed 2 bases, J shed 3 bases, and the junction held 9 bases outside the gene matches. CDR3 length: 17 residues. CDR1 and CDR2 (germline): SGHRS, YFSETQ. CDR3 loop: CASSLSPVTGDTGELFF. Here the CDR3 DNA reads TGCGCCAGCAGCTTATCTCCCGTGACAGGGGACACCGGGGAGCTGTTTTTT.

The CDR3 DNA reads TGCAGTGCTAGTCCCGGGACTAGCGGGGGTACGCAGTATTTT. It translates to CSASPGTSGGTQYF. J is TRBJ2-3 and V is TRBV20-1, with 14 bases fitting TRBD2. V lost 3 bases and J lost 8; bases outside the gene matches: 4. The CDR3 has 14 amino acids. CDR1 and CDR2 from the germline V gene are DFQATT and SNEGSKA (reference sequence).

The chain links TRBV6-5 to TRBJ1-1; the D is unclear. Germline V gene data show CDR1 as MNHEY and CDR2 as SVGAGI. V lost 11 bases and J lost 1, with 8 bases in between. The CDR3 has 11 amino acids. CDR3 sequence reads: CAATRNTEAFF. CDR3 nucleotide sequence: TGTGCCGCCACACGGAACACTGAAGCTTTCTTT.

The chain employs TRBV2 and TRBJ2-7; 8 bases are shared with TRBD1. V dropped 6 bases and J dropped 3; count of bases not matched to a gene: 4. The CDR3 consists of 13 residues. CDR1 and CDR2 (germline): SNHLY, FYNNEI. The CDR3 reads CASSGQGGYEQYF. The DNA for the CDR3 is TGTGCCAGCAGCGGACAGGGAGGCTACGAGCAGTACTTC.

V usage is TRBV4-3 and J usage is TRBJ1-5; D gene unclear. V shed 3 bases and J shed 2 bases, with 8 bases lying between them. The CDR3 contains 14 residues. Germline-derived CDR1 and CDR2 are LGHNA and YSLEER. The CDR3 loop is CASSHGLGNQPQHF. In nucleotides, the CDR3 is TGCGCCAGCAGCCATGGACTGGGCAATCAGCCCCAGCATTTT.

V gene TRBV10-3 combines with J gene TRBJ2-3; 8 nucleotides line up with TRBD1. V lost 3 bases, J lost 3 bases, and 5 bases stayed unmatched. The germline CDR1 and CDR2 sequences are ENHRY and SYGVKD. The CDR3 runs to 15 residues. CDR3 nucleotides: TGTGCCATCAGTGATGGACAGGGATTAACAGATACGCAGTATTTT. This translates into CAISDGQGLTDTQYF.

This clone was observed a few times. The rearrangement uses TRBV30 and TRBJ1-3, with D perhaps TRBD1 (6 bases). Germline V lookup: CDR1 GTSNPN, CDR2 SVGIG (reference sequence). The CDR3 spans 19 residues. With 4 bases removed from V and 0 bases from J, the gap between germline ends came to 25 bases. The CDR3 sequence is CAWTGGRGLPKLSGNTIYF. For the CDR3, the DNA is TGTGCCTGGACCGGGGGCCGGGGACTACCTAAGCTCTCTGGAAACACCATATATTTT. Full variable domain (outside the CDR3, taken from reference TRBV30 and TRBJ1-3): SQTIHQWPATLVQPVGSPLSLECTVEGTSNPNLYWYRQAAGRGLQLLFYSVGIGQISSEVPQNLSASRPQDRQFILSSKKLLLSDSGFYLCAWTGGRGLPKLSGNTIYFGEGSWLTVV.

V is TRBV10-2 and J is TRBJ1-3, with no clear D. Trimming pared 3 bases from V and 11 bases from J, leaving 8 bases between. Germline values: CDR1 WSHSY, CDR2 SAAADI. The CDR3 loop spans 11 amino acids. The CDR3 nucleotides read TGCGCCAGCAGTGATGTGAGCGCCATATATTTT. Its translation: CASSDVSAIYF.

This chain joins TRBV7-2 and TRBJ1-6; TRBD1 matches at 9 bases. This CDR3 has 17 residues. Germline CDR1 SGHTA, CDR2 FQGNSA. With V trimmed by 1 base and J by 7 bases, 8 bases remained unmatched. The CDR3 protein is CASSLGAGTGYNSPLHF. DNA for the CDR3: TGTGCCAGCAGCTTAGGAGCAGGGACAGGGTACAATTCACCCCTCCACTTT.

V and J are TRBV4-3 and TRBJ2-3, with 14 bases matching TRBD2. Germline CDR1 is LGHNA and CDR2 is YSLEER. V gave up 2 bases and J gave up 4 bases; unmatched junction bases: 11. This CDR3 comprises 19 residues. The CDR3 DNA follows: TGCGCCAGCAGCCAACTCGGAGGGACTAGCGGGAGCTCTCCAGATACGCAGTATTTT. It specifies CASSQLGGTSGSSPDTQYF.

The chain links TRBV14 to TRBJ2-5; 12 bases are a match to TRBD1. The CDR3 extends over 20 amino acids. J gave up 3 bases and V 4 bases, and 18 bases lay outside the gene matches. From germline, CDR1 is SGHDN and CDR2 FVKESK. CDR3 residues: CASSRLPAGTGGPIKETQYF. Written as DNA, the CDR3 is TGTGCCAGCAGCCGACTCCCCGCCGGGACAGGGGGCCCCATAAAAGAGACCCAGTACTTC.